This T cell receptor beta chain was sequenced during a study of blood T cell repertoires in COVID-19. Produced via immunoSEQ multiplex PCR; TCRdb's table is partial and in-frame only. The profile shows roughly 240,000 clones, 83% of them singletons. The study recruited people aged about 18 to 95 years across 24 US areas. In assigning cohorts, the study relied on participant-reported clinical history. Within 2 weeks of study entry, exposed participants had contacted a PCR-confirmed or clinician-diagnosed COVID-19 case. This receptor was taken from a woman aged 40 to 50 who had been exposed to COVID-19. Source material: PBMCs or T cells enriched from blood (not recorded which).

The CDR3 region has the DNA TGTGCCAGCAGTGATGACAGCCGACCCTATGGCTACACCTTC. It encodes CASSDDSRPYGYTF. V gene TRBV2 combines with J gene TRBJ1-2; possible D gene TRBD1, 5 bases. From germline, CDR1 is SNHLY and CDR2 FYNNEI. This CDR3 has 14 amino acids. Trimming shortened V by 3 bases and J by 4 bases, and 12 bases separated the two germline ends.